This T cell receptor (beta chain) was sequenced in a study of cytomegalovirus exposure and HLA in healthy donors. Germline V gives CDR1 SEHNR, CDR2 FQNEAQ (reference sequence). This CDR3 region has 17 residues. Trimming removed 4 bases from V and 0 bases from J; junction bases left unmatched: 8. Unrecorded immune exposures were likely, despite nominal health at sampling. PCR involved 60 Vbeta and 13 Jbeta primers. The repertoire was sequenced with immunoSEQ multiplex PCR; TCRdb's copy has only in-frame clones and lacks some. Here the sample spans roughly 110,000 clones, around 75% being singletons. Study results and limitations: An analysis that came later showed most CMV-associated TCR beta chains appearing HLA-restricted.

To note about this clone: Its antigen is not identified.

The material sequenced was PBMCs. The chain links TRBV7-9 to TRBJ1-3; 8 nucleotides match TRBD1. The receptor comes from a male donor in good health and CMV-seropositive. The DNA for the CDR3 is TGTGCCAGCAGCTGGCTGGACAGGGATTACTCTGGAAACACCATATATTTT. Translation: CASSWLDRDYSGNTIYF.